Below, one T cell receptor (beta chain) is given with its context. The entry originates in a study of blood T cell repertoires in COVID-19. Across the whole study: Sources were T cells, B-cell-depleted T cells, or PBMCs; the material itself was cDNA or gDNA.

Generated by immunoSEQ multiplex PCR, the TCRdb table keeps only in-frame clones and is missing some. Of some 170,000 clones in the sample, roughly 87% were seen once. The study recruited people aged 18 to 89 years across around 23 US areas. Sequencing used PBMCs or T cells enriched from blood (not recorded which). The TCR comes from a human donor with acute COVID-19. The donor label of this sample is uncertain.

The CDR3 loop is CASSQTGQLYNQPQHF. The CDR3 DNA follows: TGTGCCAGCAGCCAGACGGGACAGCTTTACAATCAGCCCCAGCATTTT. The J gene is TRBJ1-5, the V gene TRBV5-6; TRBD1 matches 7 bases. The CDR3 contains 16 residues. Germline V CDR1 and CDR2: SGHDT, YYEEEE. V trimming: 4 bases; J trimming: 3 bases; junction bases outside the gene matches: 10. Looking up the rest from reference TRBV5-6 and TRBJ1-5 gives the full variable domain: DAGVTQSPTHLIKTRGQQVTLRCSPKSGHDTVSWYQQALGQGPQFIFQYYEEEERQRGNFPDRFSGHQFPNYSSELNVNALLLGDSALYLCASSQTGQLYNQPQHFGDGTRLSIL.